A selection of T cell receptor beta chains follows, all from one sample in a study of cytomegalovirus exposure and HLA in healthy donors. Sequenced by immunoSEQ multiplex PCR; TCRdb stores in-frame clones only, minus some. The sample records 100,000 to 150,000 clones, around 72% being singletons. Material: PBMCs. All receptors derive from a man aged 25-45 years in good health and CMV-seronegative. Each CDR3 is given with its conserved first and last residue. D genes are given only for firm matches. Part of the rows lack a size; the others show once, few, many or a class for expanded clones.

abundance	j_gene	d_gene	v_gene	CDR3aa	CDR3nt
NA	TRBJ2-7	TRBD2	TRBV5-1	CASRASGGPSYEQYF	TGCGCCAGCAGGGCTAGCGGGGGGCCCTCCTACGAGCAGTACTTC
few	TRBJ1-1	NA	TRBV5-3	CARSCSAGAPMDTEAFF	TGTGCCAGAAGCTGCTCTGCGGGAGCCCCGATGGACACTGAAGCTTTCTTT
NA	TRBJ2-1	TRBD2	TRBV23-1	CASSRAGGPCNEQFF	TGCGCCAGCAGTAGGGCGGGGGGGCCTTGCAATGAGCAGTTCTTC
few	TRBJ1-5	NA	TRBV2	CASSGFGGNQPQHF	TGTGCCAGCAGCGGCTTCGGGGGCAATCAGCCCCAGCATTTT
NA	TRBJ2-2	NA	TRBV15	CATSTRGDTGELFF	TGTGCCACCAGCACCCGGGGTGACACCGGGGAGCTGTTTTTT
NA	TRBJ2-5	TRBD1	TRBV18	CASSYNRGGLETQYF	TGTGCCAGCTCATATAACAGGGGTGGTTTGGAGACCCAGTACTTC
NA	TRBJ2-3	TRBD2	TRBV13	CASSRKRGGITDTQYF	TGTGCCAGCAGCAGAAAGCGGGGGGGCATCACAGATACGCAGTATTTT
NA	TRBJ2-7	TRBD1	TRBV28	CASSRPGTGVHEQYF	TGTGCCAGCAGCCGCCCCGGGACAGGGGTGCACGAGCAGTACTTC
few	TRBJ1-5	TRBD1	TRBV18	CASSPRRDRVNQPQHF	TGTGCCAGCTCACCACGACGGGACAGGGTCAATCAGCCCCAGCATTTT
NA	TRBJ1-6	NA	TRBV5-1	CASSLEGGTGSPLHF	TGCGCCAGCAGCCTGGAGGGGGGGACTGGGTCACCCCTCCACTTT
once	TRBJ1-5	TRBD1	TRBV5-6	CASSLGPQGAINQPQHF	TGTGCCAGCAGCTTGGGACCCCAGGGGGCGATCAATCAGCCCCAGCATTTT
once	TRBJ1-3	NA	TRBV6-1	CASSEGGGNTIYF	TGTGCCAGCAGTGAAGGGGGCGGAAACACCATATATTTT
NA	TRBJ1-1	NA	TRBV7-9	CASSIDRRRMNTEAFF	TGTGCCAGCAGCATTGACAGGAGACGAATGAACACTGAAGCTTTCTTT
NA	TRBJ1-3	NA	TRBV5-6	CASSLGASGNTIYF	TGTGCCAGCAGCTTAGGGGCTTCAGGAAACACCATATATTTT
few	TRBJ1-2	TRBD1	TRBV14	CASSRGFTGGRGYTF	TGTGCCAGCAGCCGGGGGTTCACAGGGGGCAGGGGCTACACCTTC
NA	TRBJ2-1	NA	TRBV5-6	CASSFMQAWYNEQFF	TGTGCCAGCAGCTTTATGCAGGCTTGGTACAATGAGCAGTTCTTC
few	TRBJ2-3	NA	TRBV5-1	CASSIQGSTDTQYF	TGCGCCAGCAGCATCCAGGGGTCTACAGATACGCAGTATTTT
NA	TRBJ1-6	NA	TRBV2	CATSEETDSPLHF	TGTGCCACTTCAGAGGAGACTGATTCACCCCTCCACTTT
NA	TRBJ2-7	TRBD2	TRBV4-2	CASSQEHGTSGDYEQYF	TGTGCCAGCAGCCAAGAACATGGGACTAGCGGGGACTACGAGCAGTACTTC
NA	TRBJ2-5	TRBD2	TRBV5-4	CASRQEPSGGATQYF	TGTGCCAGCAGGCAGGAACCGAGCGGGGGTGCGACCCAGTACTTC
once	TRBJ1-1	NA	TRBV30	CAWSVWGGLNTEAFF	TGTGCCTGGAGTGTTTGGGGGGGGCTGAACACTGAAGCTTTCTTT